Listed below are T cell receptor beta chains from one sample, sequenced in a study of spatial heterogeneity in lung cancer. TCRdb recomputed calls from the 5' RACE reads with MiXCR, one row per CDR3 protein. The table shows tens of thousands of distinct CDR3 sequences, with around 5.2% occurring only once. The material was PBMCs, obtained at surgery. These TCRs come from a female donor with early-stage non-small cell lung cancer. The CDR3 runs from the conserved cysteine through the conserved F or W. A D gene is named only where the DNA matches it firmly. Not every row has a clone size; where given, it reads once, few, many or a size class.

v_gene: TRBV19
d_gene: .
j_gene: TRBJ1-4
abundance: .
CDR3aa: CASSPTTTNEKLFF
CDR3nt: TGTGCCAGTAGCCCGACAACTACTAATGAAAAACTGTTTTTT

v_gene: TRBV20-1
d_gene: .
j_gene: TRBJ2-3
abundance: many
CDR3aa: CSVRSRTDTQYF
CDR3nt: TGCAGTGTTAGATCCCGGACAGATACGCAGTATTTT

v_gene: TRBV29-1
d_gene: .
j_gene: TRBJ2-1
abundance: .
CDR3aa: CSVSQSYNEQFF
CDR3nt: TGCAGCGTTAGTCAATCCTACAATGAGCAGTTCTTC

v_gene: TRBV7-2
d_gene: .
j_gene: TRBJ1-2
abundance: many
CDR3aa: CASSFNPNYGYTF
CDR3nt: TGTGCCAGCAGCTTCAATCCCAACTATGGTTACACCTTC

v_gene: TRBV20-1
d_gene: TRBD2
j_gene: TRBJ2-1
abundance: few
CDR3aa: CSARDRGVRQFF
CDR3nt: TGCAGTGCTAGAGATCGGGGGGTGCGGCAGTTCTTC

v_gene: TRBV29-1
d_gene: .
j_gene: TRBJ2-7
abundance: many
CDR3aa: CSVTTGYNYEQYF
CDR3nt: TGCAGCGTTACAACAGGGTATAACTACGAGCAGTACTTC

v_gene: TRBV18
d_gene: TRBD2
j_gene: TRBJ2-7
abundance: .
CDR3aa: CASSRTGLGAYEQYF
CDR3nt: TGTGCCAGCTCGCGTACGGGACTAGGTGCTTACGAGCAGTACTTC

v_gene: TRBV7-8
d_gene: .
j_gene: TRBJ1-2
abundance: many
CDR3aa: CASSLGDSLYYGYTF
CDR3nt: TGTGCCAGCAGCTTAGGGGACTCCTTATACTATGGCTACACCTTC

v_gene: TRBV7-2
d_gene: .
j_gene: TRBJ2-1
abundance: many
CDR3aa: CASSLRRSSYNEQFF
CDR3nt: TGTGCCAGCAGCCTACGACGGAGCTCCTACAATGAGCAGTTCTTC

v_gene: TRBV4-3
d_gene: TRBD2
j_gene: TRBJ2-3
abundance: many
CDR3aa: CASSQGTSGRTDTQYF
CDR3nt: TGCGCCAGCAGCCAAGGGACTAGCGGACGCACAGATACGCAGTATTTT

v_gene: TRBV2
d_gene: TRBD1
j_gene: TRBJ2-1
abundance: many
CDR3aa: CASNDRALNNEQFF
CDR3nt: TGTGCCAGCAACGACAGGGCGCTCAACAATGAGCAGTTCTTC

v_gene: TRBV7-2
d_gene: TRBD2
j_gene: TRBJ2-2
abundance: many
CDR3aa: CASSPTSANTGELFF
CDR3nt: TGTGCCAGCAGCCCTACTAGCGCCAACACCGGGGAGCTGTTTTTT

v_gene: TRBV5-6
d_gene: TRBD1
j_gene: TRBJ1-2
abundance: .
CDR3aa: CASSLVGDRGQFLYGYTF
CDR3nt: TGTGCCAGCAGCCTGGTGGGCGACAGGGGGCAATTTCTCTATGGCTACACCTTC

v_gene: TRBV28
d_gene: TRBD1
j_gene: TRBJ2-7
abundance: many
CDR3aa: CASSPWQGVNTYEQYF
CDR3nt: TGTGCCAGCAGTCCTTGGCAGGGGGTTAACACCTACGAGCAGTACTTC

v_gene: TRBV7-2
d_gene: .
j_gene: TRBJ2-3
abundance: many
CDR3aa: CASSLVGRRGDTQYF
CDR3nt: TGTGCCAGCAGCTTAGTCGGCAGGAGGGGAGATACGCAGTATTTT

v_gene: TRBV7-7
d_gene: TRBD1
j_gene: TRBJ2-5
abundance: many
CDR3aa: CASSLGIGTGTQETQYF
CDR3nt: TGTGCTAGCAGCTTAGGAATAGGGACAGGGACCCAAGAGACCCAGTACTTC

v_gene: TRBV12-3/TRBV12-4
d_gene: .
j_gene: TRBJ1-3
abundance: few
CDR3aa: CASSLALWNGNTIYF
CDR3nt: TGTGCCAGCAGTTTAGCGCTGTGGAATGGAAACACCATATATTTT

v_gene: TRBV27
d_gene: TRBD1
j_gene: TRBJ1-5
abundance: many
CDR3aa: CASPIPDRVNQPQHF
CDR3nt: TGTGCCAGCCCGATCCCGGACAGGGTCAATCAGCCCCAGCATTTT

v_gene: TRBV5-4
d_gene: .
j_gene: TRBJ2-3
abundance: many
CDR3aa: CASSLGLGYTDTQYF
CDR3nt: TGTGCCAGCAGCTTGGGACTAGGATACACAGATACGCAGTATTTT

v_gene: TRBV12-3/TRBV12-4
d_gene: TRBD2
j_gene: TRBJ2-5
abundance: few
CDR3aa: CASSLLAGVRETQYF
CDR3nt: TGTGCCAGCAGTTTATTAGCGGGGGTCAGGGAGACCCAGTACTTC

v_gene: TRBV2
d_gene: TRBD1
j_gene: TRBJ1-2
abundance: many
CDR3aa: CASTGTGDGYTF
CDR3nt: TGTGCCAGCACCGGGACAGGGGACGGCTACACCTTC

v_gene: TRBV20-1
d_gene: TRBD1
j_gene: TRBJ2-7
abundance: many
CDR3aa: CSASRGQGPDEQYF
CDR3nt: TGCAGTGCTAGCCGCGGACAGGGTCCCGACGAGCAGTACTTC

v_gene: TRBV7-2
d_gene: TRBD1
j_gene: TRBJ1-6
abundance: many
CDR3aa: CASSLLGTVAGSPLHF
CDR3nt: TGTGCCAGCAGCTTACTAGGGACAGTAGCTGGGTCACCCCTCCACTTT

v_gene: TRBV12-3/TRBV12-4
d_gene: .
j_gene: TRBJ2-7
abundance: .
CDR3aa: CASTPGPGLSYEQYF
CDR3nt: TGTGCCAGCACCCCAGGACCAGGATTATCCTACGAGCAGTACTTC

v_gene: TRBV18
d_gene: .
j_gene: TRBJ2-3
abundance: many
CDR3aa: CASSPFTGDLTDTQYF
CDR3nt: TGTGCCAGCTCACCATTTACGGGGGACCTCACAGATACGCAGTATTTT

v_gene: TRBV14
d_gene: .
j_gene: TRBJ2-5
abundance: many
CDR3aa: CASSQGSEETQYF
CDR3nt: TGTGCCAGCAGCCAAGGGTCCGAAGAGACCCAGTACTTC

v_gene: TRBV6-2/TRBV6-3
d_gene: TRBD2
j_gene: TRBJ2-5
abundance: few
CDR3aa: CASSYSLRAGSTIGTQYF
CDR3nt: TGTGCCAGCAGTTACTCCCTTCGAGCGGGATCTACTATCGGGACCCAGTACTTC

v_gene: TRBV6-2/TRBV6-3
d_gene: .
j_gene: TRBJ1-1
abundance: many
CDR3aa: CASSYSEGYTEAFF
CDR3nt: TGTGCCAGCAGTTACTCAGAGGGCTACACTGAAGCTTTCTTT

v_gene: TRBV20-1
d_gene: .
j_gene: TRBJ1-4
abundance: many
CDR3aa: CSALSVRGDEKLFF
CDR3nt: TGCAGTGCCTTATCAGTACGGGGCGATGAAAAACTGTTTTTT

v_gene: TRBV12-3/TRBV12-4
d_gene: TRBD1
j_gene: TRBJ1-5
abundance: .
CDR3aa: CASSWDRNQPQHF
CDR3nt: TGTGCCAGCAGCTGGGACAGAAATCAGCCCCAGCATTTT

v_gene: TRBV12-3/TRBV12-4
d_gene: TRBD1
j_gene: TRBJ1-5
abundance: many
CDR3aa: CASGTGESAQHF
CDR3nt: TGTGCCAGCGGGACAGGGGAATCGGCCCAGCATTTT

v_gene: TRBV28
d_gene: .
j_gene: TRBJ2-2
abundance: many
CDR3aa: CASYRQVAGELFF
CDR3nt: TGTGCCAGCTACAGACAGGTCGCCGGGGAGCTGTTTTTT

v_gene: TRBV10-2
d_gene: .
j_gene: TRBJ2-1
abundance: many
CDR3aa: CASSDHGPPNEQFF
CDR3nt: TGCGCCAGCAGTGATCACGGTCCCCCTAATGAGCAGTTCTTC

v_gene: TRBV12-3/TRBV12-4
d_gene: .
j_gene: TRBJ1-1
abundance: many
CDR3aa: CASSPSPHTEAFF
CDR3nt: TGTGCCAGCAGTCCCTCCCCTCACACTGAAGCTTTCTTT

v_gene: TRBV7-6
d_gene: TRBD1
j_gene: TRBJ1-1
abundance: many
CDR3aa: CASSLQGASTEAFF
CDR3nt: TGTGCCAGCAGCTTACAGGGGGCGAGCACTGAAGCTTTCTTT

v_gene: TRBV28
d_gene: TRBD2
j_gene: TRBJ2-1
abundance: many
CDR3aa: CASRLGTSGNNEQFF
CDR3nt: TGTGCCAGCAGGCTCGGGACTAGCGGGAACAATGAGCAGTTCTTC

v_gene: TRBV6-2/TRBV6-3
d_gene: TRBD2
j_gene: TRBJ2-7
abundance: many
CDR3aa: CASSRSGGYEQYF
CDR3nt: TGTGCCAGCAGCCGCAGCGGGGGATACGAGCAGTACTTC

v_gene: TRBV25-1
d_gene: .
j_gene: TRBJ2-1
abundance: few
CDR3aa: CASSEVVNNEQFF
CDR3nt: TGTGCCAGCAGTGAAGTAGTCAACAATGAGCAGTTCTTC

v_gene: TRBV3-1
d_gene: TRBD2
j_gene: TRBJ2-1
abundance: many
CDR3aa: CASSLLSGGYNEQFF
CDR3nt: TGTGCCAGCAGCCTGCTAAGCGGGGGCTACAATGAGCAGTTCTTC

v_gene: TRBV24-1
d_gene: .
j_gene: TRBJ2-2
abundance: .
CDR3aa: CATSDPNTGELFF
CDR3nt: TGTGCCACCAGTGACCCGAACACCGGGGAGCTGTTTTTT

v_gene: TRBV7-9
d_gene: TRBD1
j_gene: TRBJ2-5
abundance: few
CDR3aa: CASSTGQVEETQYF
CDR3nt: TGTGCCAGCAGCACGGGACAGGTTGAAGAGACCCAGTACTTC

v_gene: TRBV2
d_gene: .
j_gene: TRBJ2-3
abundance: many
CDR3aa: CASSYSPSELSDTQYF
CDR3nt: TGTGCCAGCAGTTATAGCCCGAGTGAGCTCTCAGATACGCAGTATTTT